This T cell receptor (beta chain) was sequenced during a study of cytomegalovirus exposure and HLA in healthy donors. Study background: As an earlier analysis found, about 200 million T cells yielded about 100 million unique TCR beta sequences.

PCR involved 60 Vbeta and 13 Jbeta primers. The protocol was immunoSEQ multiplex PCR, while the TCRdb copy is restricted to in-frame clones and leaves out a portion. The profile shows about 120,000 clones, 77% of them singletons. A few counts support this clone. The CDR3 is 13 amino acids. Between the trimmed V and J ends, which lost 7 bases and 6 bases, there was a span of 18 bases. CDR1 and CDR2 (germline): SQVTM, ANQGSEA. The receptor was isolated from a young man in good health and CMV-seropositive. The J gene is TRBJ2-5, the V gene TRBV29-1; possible D gene TRBD1, 6 bases. Sequencing was performed on PBMCs. In DNA, the CDR3 is TGCAGCGCCCAGGGACACCTGCCAAAGACCCAGTACTTC. It encodes CSAQGHLPKTQYF.